This T cell receptor (beta chain) was found in a study of molecular identifiers for immune sequencing clone quantification. Findings of the study overall: Sharing of a barcode by identical TCR molecules could cause highly expanded clone sizes to be underestimated. Whereas naive cells kept under 1% of molecules in clones above 20 RNA copies, such clones held over 97% in effectors.

Germline loops: CDR1 MGHRA, CDR2 YSYEKL. The CDR3 totals 17 residues. Sorting was used to obtain naive CD8 T cells (CD8+CD4-CCR7+CD45RA+). MiXCR was run by TCRdb on the PCR reads, yielding one entry per CDR3 protein. The sample carries around 470,000 distinct CDR3 sequences, 20% to 25% recorded once. A note on this clonotype: Its specificity is not known. An end of the junction does not agree with germline; a read error may underlie this.

The source material was naive CD8+ T cells from blood, with Jurkat cell RNA spiked in. Documented subset: FACS-sorted CD8+CD4-CCR7+CD45RA+ naive T cells. This clonotype was sampled from a human donor in good health. Some libraries in this study had Jurkat cell RNA spiked in. The chain employs TRBV4-1 and TRBJ2-1, with 8 bases lining up with TRBD1. The DNA for the CDR3 is TGCGCCAGCAGCCAAGCGCAACAGGGGGTACCCTACAATGAGCGGTTCTTC. It encodes CASSQAQQGVPYNERFF.